The rows below give T cell receptor beta chains drawn from one sample of a study of T cell responses to AZD1222 COVID-19 vaccine. Using immunoSEQ multiplex PCR, the repertoire was profiled, and TCRdb retains in-frame clones only, with some absent. The repertoire has around 130,000 clones, 93% of them found once; the top ten carry more than 2.5%. Sample: peripheral blood, taken on day 0 of AZD1222 vaccination. The receptors stem from an adult in good health. CDR3s include the opening cysteine and the closing phenylalanine or tryptophan. Fields, in order: V gene, clone size, D gene, J gene, CDR3 protein, CDR3 DNA. D genes are given only for firm matches. For some rows the clone size is stated as once, few or many, or as a class when expanded; others skip it.

V: TRBV28
size: -
D: TRBD2
J: TRBJ2-2
CDR3: CASAATGGGELFF
DNA: TGTGCCAGCGCTGCGACGGGGGGCGGGGAGCTGTTTTTT

V: TRBV27
size: -
D: -
J: TRBJ1-5
CDR3: CASSFFWGPDSNQPQHF
DNA: TGTGCCAGCAGTTTTTTTTGGGGACCGGATAGCAATCAGCCCCAGCATTTT

V: TRBV5-8
size: -
D: TRBD1
J: TRBJ1-6
CDR3: CASSMMRGRQGARNSPLHF
DNA: TGTGCCAGCAGTATGATGCGAGGCCGACAGGGGGCTCGGAATTCACCCCTCCACTTT

V: TRBV19
size: few
D: -
J: TRBJ2-7
CDR3: CASSMRTGQHSYEQYF
DNA: TGTGCCAGTAGTATGCGAACAGGGCAACACTCCTACGAGCAGTACTTC

V: TRBV28
size: -
D: TRBD1
J: TRBJ1-2
CDR3: CASSSTRTGGIHYGYTF
DNA: TGTGCCAGCAGTTCCACCCGGACAGGGGGCATACATTATGGCTACACCTTC

V: TRBV15
size: -
D: -
J: TRBJ2-7
CDR3: CATSGLGQQNYEQYF
DNA: TGTGCCACCAGCGGCTTGGGGCAGCAAAACTACGAGCAGTACTTC

V: TRBV9
size: once
D: TRBD2
J: TRBJ2-2
CDR3: CASSPSGNWNSGELFF
DNA: TGTGCCAGCAGCCCCAGCGGGAATTGGAATTCCGGGGAGCTGTTTTTT

V: TRBV6-4
size: -
D: -
J: TRBJ2-7
CDR3: CALPTPNEGEQYF
DNA: TGTGCGCTTCCAACTCCGAACGAAGGCGAGCAGTACTTC

V: TRBV10-3
size: -
D: -
J: TRBJ1-1
CDR3: CAISDFTGSTEAFF
DNA: TGTGCCATCAGTGATTTCACAGGGAGCACTGAAGCTTTCTTT

V: TRBV7-2
size: -
D: -
J: TRBJ1-3
CDR3: CASSLVAGAGNTIYF
DNA: TGTGCCAGCAGCTTAGTGGCAGGGGCTGGAAACACCATATATTTT

V: TRBV10-3
size: -
D: TRBD1
J: TRBJ2-1
CDR3: CAIRKTGSHNEQFF
DNA: TGTGCCATCAGGAAGACAGGGAGCCACAATGAGCAGTTCTTC

V: TRBV19
size: -
D: -
J: TRBJ2-2
CDR3: CASTTGTDETGELFF
DNA: TGTGCCAGTACCACCGGGACGGATGAGACCGGGGAGCTGTTTTTT

V: TRBV9
size: -
D: -
J: TRBJ2-7
CDR3: CASSVGDGDYEQYF
DNA: TGTGCCAGCAGCGTAGGTGACGGAGACTACGAGCAGTACTTC

V: TRBV28
size: -
D: -
J: TRBJ1-5
CDR3: CASTRGGAGNQPQHF
DNA: TGTGCCAGCACTAGGGGGGGCGCGGGCAATCAGCCCCAGCATTTT

V: TRBV7-2
size: -
D: TRBD1
J: TRBJ1-1
CDR3: CASSFRGQDAFF
DNA: TGTGCCAGCAGCTTTAGAGGACAGGATGCTTTCTTT

V: TRBV5-4
size: -
D: TRBD1
J: TRBJ2-7
CDR3: CASSLVGTGGYEQYF
DNA: TGTGCCAGCAGCTTGGTCGGGACAGGGGGTTACGAGCAGTACTTC

V: TRBV29-1
size: -
D: -
J: TRBJ2-5
CDR3: CSVRSIGTQYF
DNA: TGCAGCGTTCGTAGTATTGGGACCCAGTACTTC

V: TRBV5-8
size: few
D: -
J: TRBJ1-1
CDR3: CASSLNRLNTEAFF
DNA: TGTGCCAGCAGCTTGAACAGGCTTAACACTGAAGCTTTCTTT

V: TRBV24-1
size: -
D: -
J: TRBJ1-2
CDR3: CATSDSSTRYGYTF
DNA: TGTGCCACCAGTGATTCATCGACCCGCTATGGCTACACCTTC

V: TRBV28
size: -
D: -
J: TRBJ2-2
CDR3: CASSYGPTGELFF
DNA: TGTGCCAGCAGTTACGGACCCACCGGGGAGCTGTTTTTT

V: TRBV5-8
size: -
D: -
J: TRBJ2-3
CDR3: CASSPGRYLLTDTQYF
DNA: TGTGCCAGCAGTCCTGGGCGGTATCTGCTCACAGATACGCAGTATTTT

V: TRBV2
size: -
D: -
J: TRBJ1-1
CDR3: CASMQQPRRNTEAFF
DNA: TGTGCCAGCATGCAGCAACCTCGACGGAACACTGAAGCTTTCTTT

V: TRBV7-2
size: -
D: -
J: TRBJ2-3
CDR3: CASSLIGGLLPDTQYF
DNA: TGTGCCAGCAGCTTAATCGGGGGCTTATTGCCAGATACGCAGTATTTT

V: TRBV6-5
size: -
D: TRBD1
J: TRBJ1-1
CDR3: CASRRTGNTEAFF
DNA: TGTGCCAGCAGAAGGACAGGGAACACTGAAGCTTTCTTT

V: TRBV7-3
size: -
D: -
J: TRBJ2-2
CDR3: CASSPRAGRNTGELFF
DNA: TGTGCCAGCAGCCCGAGAGCCGGGAGGAACACCGGGGAGCTGTTTTTT

V: TRBV18
size: -
D: TRBD1
J: TRBJ1-2
CDR3: CASSPDRAYGYTF
DNA: TGTGCCAGCTCACCGGACAGGGCTTATGGCTACACCTTC

V: TRBV20-1
size: -
D: TRBD1
J: TRBJ1-5
CDR3: CSASVQGNSNQPQHF
DNA: TGCAGTGCTAGTGTACAGGGGAATAGCAATCAGCCCCAGCATTTT

V: TRBV19
size: -
D: -
J: TRBJ2-7
CDR3: CASSLEWGTYEQYF
DNA: TGTGCCAGTAGCCTCGAATGGGGAACCTACGAGCAGTACTTC

V: TRBV4-1
size: -
D: -
J: TRBJ1-1
CDR3: CASRWGRGTEAFF
DNA: TGCGCCAGCCGATGGGGGCGGGGCACTGAAGCTTTCTTT